Presented here are 29 T cell receptor beta chains from one specimen sequenced in a study of T cell clonality in common variable immunodeficiency. Profiling relied on immunoSEQ multiplex PCR, and the TCRdb table lists in-frame clones only, not all of them. The sample presents tens of thousands of clones, none singletons. The sample taken for sequencing was peripheral blood mononuclear cells. These receptors were collected from a person between 18 and 75 years old in good health.

The table lists this clone with many counts. From the germline J gene comes the end of the CDR3, since the read stops 3 residues before it. The chain is built from TRBV18 and TRBJ1-2; D possibly corresponds to TRBD1 (6 bases). There are 13 residues in the CDR3. Per germline, CDR1 KGHSH and CDR2 LQKENI. Partial CDR3 DNA: TGTGCCAGCTCACCCTTCGCAGGGGAAGGC. It is translated as CASSPFAGEG. The CDR3 as a whole reads CASSPFAGEGYTF. Using reference TRBV18 and TRBJ1-2 for the parts outside the CDR3, the full variable domain is NAGVMQNPRHLVRRRGQEARLRCSPMKGHSHVYWYRQLPEEGLKFMVYLQKENIIDESGMPKERFSAEFPKEGPSILRIQQVVRGDSAAYFCASSPFAGEGYTFGSGTRLTVV.

Remarks on this clone: The read falls 3 residues short of the CDR3 end, and the missing part is taken from the germline J gene. The rearrangement links TRBV19 to TRBJ2-2; 7 bases agree with TRBD1. Germline assignment: CDR1 LNHDA and CDR2 SQIVND (reference sequence). The CDR3 has 13 residues. V trimming: 6 bases; J trimming: 10 bases; junction bases outside the gene matches: 8. The CDR3 bases that were read are TGTGCCAGTAGGGCAGGACAGGCCCAGGAG. It translates to CASRAGQAQE. The whole CDR3 sequence reads CASRAGQAQELFF.

This clone has a count of ten or more. The observed sequence ends 3 residues before the CDR3 terminus, with the missing tail filled in from the germline J gene. The chain employs TRBV10-3 and TRBJ1-1; D is uncertain. Germline CDR1 ENHRY, CDR2 SYGVKD. The CDR3 is 11 amino acids. V lost 4 bases to trimming and J lost 5 bases, with 5 bases between them. CDR3 region: CAISGGTEAFF. The part of the CDR3 DNA that was read is TGTGCCATCAGTGGCGGAACTGAA.

About this clone: Coverage ceases 3 residues before the CDR3 finishes, and the germline J gene fills in the end. The J gene is TRBJ2-2, the V gene TRBV19; 12 bases match TRBD2. The J segment lost 4 bases and the V segment lost 3 bases, leaving 3 bases of the junction unmatched. The germline gives CDR1 LNHDA, CDR2 SQIVND (reference sequence). There are 16 residues in the CDR3. The CDR3 protein is CASSILAGGATGELFF. CDR3 DNA (partial): TGTGCCAGTAGTATCCTAGCGGGGGGGGCCACCGGGGAG.

In the case of this clone: The read falls 3 residues short of the CDR3 end, and the missing part is taken from the germline J gene. The chain recombines TRBV19 with TRBJ2-2, with 11 bases aligning to TRBD1. The CDR3 has 17 residues. The germline V gene has CDR1 LNHDA and CDR2 SQIVND (reference sequence). The CDR3 reads CASFRTGGAGASEKLFF. The covered CDR3 bases are TGTGCCAGTTTCCGGACAGGGGGCGCAGGGGCCTCCGAAAAG.

The sample holds many counts of this clone. The sequence runs out 3 residues before the end of the CDR3; the remainder is reconstructed from the germline J gene. The chain joins TRBV6-1 to TRBJ2-5; TRBD2 is a possible D gene (6 bases). Germline V gene lookup returns CDR1 MNHNS and CDR2 SASEGT. CDR3 length: 15 residues. V lost 3 bases to trimming and J lost 4 bases, with 15 bases between them. The covered CDR3 bases are TGTGCCAGCAGTGACGGTAGCGGAGGTCCAGAGACC. Its protein product is CASSDGSGGPET. The whole CDR3 sequence is CASSDGSGGPETQYF.

This clone was recorded many times. The sequenced fragment ends 3 residues before the CDR3 boundary, so the rest is inferred from the germline J gene. V usage is TRBV6-4 and J usage is TRBJ2-3, with D perhaps being TRBD1 or TRBD2 (5 bases each). The germline CDR1 and CDR2 sequences are MRHNA and SNTAGT. CDR3 length equals 15 residues. Trimming took off 6 bases at V and 2 bases at J, with 15 bases between the two ends. CDR3 protein: CASRQGVGPTDTQYF. Incomplete CDR3 DNA: TGTGCCAGCAGGCAGGGAGTAGGACCCACAGATACG.

Concerning this clone: The CDR3 is cut off 3 residues early in the read; its end comes from the germline J gene. This chain connects TRBV6-8 to TRBJ2-3; 9 bases align to TRBD1. The CDR3 spans 18 residues. CDR1 MNHGY and CDR2 SAAAGT come from the germline V gene. V trimming: 1 base; J trimming: 3 bases; junction bases outside the gene matches: 11. The CDR3 is CASSYWGQGYWVTDTQYF. The part of the CDR3 DNA that was read is TGTGCCAGCAGTTACTGGGGACAGGGTTACTGGGTGACAGATACG.

This clone was seen at least ten times. The read ends 3 residues shy of where the CDR3 ends; the end is completed using the germline J gene. The V gene is TRBV11-2, the J gene TRBJ2-1, with 11 bases matching TRBD2. Germline CDR1 is SGHAT and CDR2 is FQNNGV. The CDR3 length is 14 residues. V shed 4 bases and J 4 bases; nucleotides not matched to a gene: 0. CDR3: CASSSSGGYNEQFF. The CDR3 DNA, read in part, is TGTGCCAGCAGCTCTAGCGGGGGGTACAATGAG.

This clone was counted many times. This CDR3 reads CASSFLDSSNQPQHF. CDR3 DNA (partial): TGTGCCAGCAGCTTCCTAGACAGTAGCAATCAGCCC. The V call is TRBV7-8, the J call TRBJ1-5; possible D gene TRBD1, 5 bases. The missing CDR3 end, 3 residues past where the read stops, is filled in from the germline J gene. The CDR3 extends over 15 amino acids. Between the trimmed V and J ends, which lost 3 bases and 0 bases, there was a span of 9 bases. Germline V lookup: CDR1 SGHVS, CDR2 FQNEAQ.

This clone was detected ten times or more. The read ends 3 residues early relative to the CDR3; the germline J gene fills the gap. This chain uses TRBV5-1 with TRBJ2-2; TRBD2 agrees at 10 bases. This CDR3 is 16 amino acids long. The V and J ends lost 0 bases and 10 bases, in that order; junction bases with no gene match: 9. CDR1 is SGHRS, CDR2 YFSETQ, per germline. CDR3 DNA, as far as it was read: TGCGCCAGCAGCTTGGGAAGCGGGGGGGTTCGACTGGAG. It is translated as CASSLGSGGVRLE. In full, the CDR3 reads CASSLGSGGVRLELFF. The whole variable domain, filled in from reference TRBV5-1 and TRBJ2-2, reads KAGVTQTPRYLIKTRGQQVTLSCSPISGHRSVSWYQQTPGQGLQFLFEYFSETQRNKGNFPGRFSGRQFSNSRSEMNVSTLELGDSALYLCASSLGSGGVRLELFFGEGSRLTVL.

This clone showed up many times. From the germline J gene comes the end of the CDR3, since the read stops 3 residues before it. This sequence joins TRBV5-6 and TRBJ2-7, with a weak D call TRBD2 (5 bases). Germline loops: CDR1 SGHDT, CDR2 YYEEEE. V was cut by 3 bases and J by 5 bases, with 15 bases left in between. The CDR3 has 14 amino acids. The DNA read from the CDR3 is TGTGCCAGCAGCTCGGACTGGTCCGGGAACGAG. It specifies CASSSDWSGNE. The whole CDR3 is CASSSDWSGNEQYF.

This clone showed up many times. The sequenced fragment ends 3 residues before the CDR3 boundary, so the rest is inferred from the germline J gene. This chain links TRBV2 with TRBJ1-5; D is possibly TRBD1 (6 bases). This CDR3 is built from 17 residues. Per germline, CDR1 SNHLY and CDR2 FYNNEI. Trimming left V 1 base short and J 1 base short, with 14 bases between. The covered CDR3 bases are TGTGCCAGCAGTGAAGGGGGGCGGCTGTCGAGCAATCAGCCC. It encodes CASSEGGRLSSNQP. The whole CDR3 protein reads CASSEGGRLSSNQPQHF.

This clone has just a few counts. The CDR3 DNA, read in part, is TGTGCCAGCAGCTTTAGCGGGGGGGCCGGGAATGAG. This encodes CASSFSGGAGNE. The full CDR3 sequence reads CASSFSGGAGNEQFF. J is TRBJ2-1 and V is TRBV11-3; 11 nucleotides match TRBD2. The read terminates 3 residues before the CDR3 end, so the remaining end is supplied by the germline J gene. V dropped 3 bases and J dropped 7; count of bases not matched to a gene: 5. The CDR3 spans 15 residues. CDR1 and CDR2 (germline): SGHNT, YENEEA.

Many counts were recorded for this clone. The CDR3 end is not reached by the read, which stops 3 residues before it; the germline J gene fills it in. The chain uses TRBV7-3 and TRBJ2-7; 15 nucleotides line up with TRBD2. CDR3 length: 19 amino acids. The junction had 10 bases not matched to a gene; V was cut back by 0 bases and J by 4 bases. Germline V CDR1 and CDR2: SGHTA, FQGTGA. The CDR3 sequence is CASSLTGGLAGGLVYEQYF. The sequenced CDR3 bases are TGTGCCAGCAGCTTAACAGGAGGACTAGCGGGGGGGTTGGTATACGAG. The full variable domain, its missing parts supplied by reference TRBV7-3 and TRBJ2-7, is GAGVSQTPSNKVTEKGKYVELRCDPISGHTALYWYRQSLGQGPEFLIYFQGTGAADDSGLPNDRFFAVRPEGSVSTLKIQRTERGDSAVYLCASSLTGGLAGGLVYEQYFGPGTRLTVT.

This clone came up a few times. Sequencing ends 3 residues short of the CDR3 end; the germline J gene provides the rest. The chain combines TRBV5-1 with TRBJ2-2, with TRBD1 matching over 11 bases. This CDR3 has 14 amino acids. Germline V gives CDR1 SGHRS, CDR2 YFSETQ. The CDR3 loop is CASSPGTGGEKLFF. CDR3 DNA (partial): TGCGCCAGCAGCCCCGGGACAGGGGGTGAAAAG.

This clone turned up a few times. The CDR3 is cut off 3 residues early in the read; its end comes from the germline J gene. The chain couples TRBV7-3 to TRBJ1-5, with a weak D call TRBD1 (6 bases). The V end lost 5 bases, the J end lost 0 bases, and 11 bases lay between the germline ends. From germline, CDR1 is SGHTA and CDR2 FQGTGA. CDR3 size: 15 residues. CDR3 region: CASSLRTVSNQPQHF. Partial CDR3 DNA: TGTGCCAGCAGCCTACGGACAGTTAGCAATCAGCCC.

This clone has at least ten counts. The read stops 3 residues short of the end of the CDR3; the missing end is completed from the germline J gene. The V call is TRBV6-2 or TRBV6-3, the J call TRBJ2-3; TRBD1 or TRBD2 may be the D gene (5 bases each). The CDR3 runs 12 residues. Germline V gene sequence: CDR1 MNHEY, CDR2 SVGEGT. CDR3 bases read: TGTGCCAGCAGTTACGAGGGGTTGGCG. Amino acids: CASSYEGLA. The CDR3 as a whole reads CASSYEGLAQYF.

Ten or more counts support this clone. From the germline J gene comes the end of the CDR3, since the read stops 3 residues before it. The rearrangement links TRBV20-1 to TRBJ2-5; 8 bases fit TRBD1. V was clipped by 5 bases and J by 4 bases; unmatched bases: 15. This CDR3 has 16 amino acids. Germline V gene lookup returns CDR1 DFQATT and CDR2 SNEGSKA (reference sequence). The CDR3 region is CSAPFRGLGWSETQYF. The covered CDR3 bases are TGCAGTGCTCCGTTCAGGGGGCTAGGGTGGTCAGAGACC.

In the case of this clone: The CDR3 end lies 3 residues beyond the end of the read and is filled in from the germline J gene. This chain connects TRBV20-1 to TRBJ2-7, with TRBD2 matching 12 bases. The CDR3 length is 13 residues. The J segment lost 3 bases and the V segment lost 5 bases, leaving 2 bases of the junction unmatched. Germline values: CDR1 DFQATT, CDR2 SNEGSKA (reference sequence). The CDR3 loop is CSASTSGGYEQYF. CDR3 bases read: TGCAGTGCTTCGACTAGCGGGGGCTACGAG.

This clone was detected a few times. The sequence runs out 3 residues before the end of the CDR3; the remainder is reconstructed from the germline J gene. The rearrangement links TRBV7-9 to TRBJ1-5; D is unresolved. V gave up 1 base and J gave up 5 bases, with 9 bases separating them. In germline, CDR1 is SEHNR, CDR2 FQNEAQ (reference sequence). This CDR3 contains 14 residues. The CDR3: CASSLGIGDQPQHF. The sequenced CDR3 bases are TGTGCCAGCAGCTTAGGGATCGGGGATCAGCCC. Complete variable domain (other parts from reference TRBV7-9 and TRBJ1-5): DTGVSQNPRHKITKRGQNVTFRCDPISEHNRLYWYRQTLGQGPEFLTYFQNEAQLEKSRLLSDRFSAERPKGSFSTLEIQRTEQGDSAMYLCASSLGIGDQPQHFGDGTRLSIL.

This clone has at least ten counts. Read data end 3 residues before the CDR3 end; the end is taken from the germline J gene. J is TRBJ2-3 and V is TRBV5-6, with 7 bases lining up with TRBD2. Trimming cost V 3 bases and J 5 bases; bases outside gene matches: 6. CDR3 length equals 14 residues. Per germline, CDR1 SGHDT and CDR2 YYEEEE. The CDR3 DNA, read in part, is TGTGCCAGCAGCTGGGGGGGAGTAGTAGATACG. Its translation: CASSWGGVVDT. The whole CDR3 is CASSWGGVVDTQYF.

For this clone: The junction departs from the called germline gene at one end, perhaps through a read error. The read comes to an end 3 residues before the CDR3 does, leaving the germline J gene to fill in the end. This sample includes further DNA sequences coding for the same CDR3. The V gene is TRBV19, the J gene TRBJ1-3, with 10 nucleotides matching TRBD1. From germline, CDR1 is LNHDA and CDR2 SQIVND (reference sequence). The CDR3 runs 14 residues. The covered CDR3 bases are TGTGCCACCACGACAGGGGGCTCTGGAAACACA. This translates into CATTTGGSGNT. The entire CDR3 protein reads CATTTGGSGNTIYF.

This clone was recorded at least ten times. Read data end 3 residues before the CDR3 end; the end is taken from the germline J gene. The chain has TRBV7-3 and TRBJ2-3; either TRBD1 or TRBD2 may fit D (5 bases each). The CDR3 is made up of 13 amino acids. V lost 3 bases, J lost 6 bases, and 10 bases lay in between. Per germline, CDR1 SGHTA and CDR2 FQGTGA. The CDR3 protein is CASSFSREDTQYF. The sequenced CDR3 bases are TGTGCCAGCAGCTTTAGCAGGGAGGATACG.

This clone was seen more than once but under ten times. The read terminates 3 residues before the CDR3 end, so the remaining end is supplied by the germline J gene. The V call is TRBV10-2, the J call TRBJ1-5; 7 nucleotides agree with TRBD1. The CDR3 has 14 amino acids. V shed 4 bases and J 2 bases; nucleotides not matched to a gene: 2. CDR1 and CDR2 (germline): WSHSY, SAAADI. The CDR3 here is CASSGQGGNQPQHF. The CDR3 bases that were read are TGCGCCAGCAGTGGACAGGGAGGCAATCAGCCC.

This clone was counted ten times or more. The read finishes 3 residues shy of the CDR3 end, and the germline J gene is used to complete it. The genes are TRBV20-1 and TRBJ2-7, with 7 bases fitting TRBD1. The CDR3 loop spans 14 amino acids. The V and J ends lost 6 bases and 0 bases, in that order; junction bases with no gene match: 8. The germline V gene has CDR1 DFQATT and CDR2 SNEGSKA (reference sequence). CDR3: CSASLRDSSYEQYF. The sequenced CDR3 bases are TGCAGTGCAAGCCTGAGGGACAGCTCCTACGAG.

This clone was seen ten or more times. CDR3 DNA (partial): TGTGCCAGTAGCCAACAGGGGGCGCAGATAAATGAG. As protein: CASSQQGAQINE. The entire CDR3 reads CASSQQGAQINEQFF. The chain couples TRBV19 to TRBJ2-1, with TRBD1 matching over 9 bases. The read finishes 3 residues shy of the CDR3 end, and the germline J gene is used to complete it. This CDR3 is 15 amino acids long. Germline values: CDR1 LNHDA, CDR2 SQIVND (reference sequence). V lost 6 bases and J lost 7; bases outside the gene matches: 10.

This clone was counted only a few times. Read data end 3 residues before the CDR3 end; the end is taken from the germline J gene. This sequence joins TRBV19 and TRBJ1-2; D is ambiguous. This CDR3 has 14 amino acids. Trimming left V 2 bases short and J 5 bases short, with 12 bases between. Germline values: CDR1 LNHDA, CDR2 SQIVND (reference sequence). CDR3 bases read: TGTGCCAGTAGTATACGGGGAACTGCGTATGGC. Amino acids: CASSIRGTAYG. The full CDR3 protein is CASSIRGTAYGYTF.

This clone showed up many times. The CDR3 end falls 3 residues outside the read, so it is completed with the germline J gene. V is TRBV20-1 and J is TRBJ2-2; 13 bases are shared with TRBD2. Germline lookup yields CDR1 DFQATT and CDR2 SNEGSKA (reference sequence). V gave up 4 bases and J gave up 6 bases; unmatched junction bases: 8. The CDR3 spans 16 residues. The CDR3 bases that were read are TGCAGTGCTACCCCTCCGACTAGCGGGGGGTCCGGGGAG. It yields the protein CSATPPTSGGSGE. The CDR3 as a whole reads CSATPPTSGGSGELFF.